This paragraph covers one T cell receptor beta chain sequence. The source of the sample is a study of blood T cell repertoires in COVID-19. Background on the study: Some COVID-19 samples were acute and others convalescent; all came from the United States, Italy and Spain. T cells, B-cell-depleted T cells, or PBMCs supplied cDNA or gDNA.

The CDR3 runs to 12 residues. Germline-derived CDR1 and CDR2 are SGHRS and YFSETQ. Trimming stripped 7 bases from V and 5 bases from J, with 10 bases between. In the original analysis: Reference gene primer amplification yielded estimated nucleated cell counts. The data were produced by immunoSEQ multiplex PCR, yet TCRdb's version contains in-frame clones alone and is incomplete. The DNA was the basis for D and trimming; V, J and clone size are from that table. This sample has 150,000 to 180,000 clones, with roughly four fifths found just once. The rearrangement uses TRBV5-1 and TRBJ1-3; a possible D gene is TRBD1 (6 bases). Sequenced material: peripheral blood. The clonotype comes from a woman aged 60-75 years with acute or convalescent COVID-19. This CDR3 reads CASSGTRNTIYF. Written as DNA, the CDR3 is TGCGCCAGCTCCGGGACAAGAAACACCATATATTTT.